This TCR beta chain was identified during a study of spatial heterogeneity in lung cancer. The overall study: Combinations of a unique TCR and a UMI were tallied in raw reads, and on average each appeared more than ten times.

Every cDNA TCR molecule received its own unique molecular identifier. TCRdb re-derived calls from the 5' RACE reads in MiXCR, one entry per CDR3 protein. The profile shows over 90,000 distinct CDR3 sequences, 7.5% to 10% of them singletons. Time point: sample taken at primary tumor resection. Tumor, nontumor lung or frozen PBMC supplied whole RNA that was sequenced unsorted. V shed 8 bases and J shed 6 bases, with 16 bases lying between them. The CDR3 runs to 12 residues. Germline V gene lookup returns CDR1 DFQATT and CDR2 SNEGSKA (reference sequence). Sequenced material: PBMCs, taken at surgery. The V call is TRBV20-1, the J call TRBJ1-2, with D perhaps TRBD1 (5 bases). The receptor comes from a male donor with early-stage non-small cell lung cancer. The CDR3 protein is CSLQAKLHGYTF. For the CDR3, the DNA is TGCAGTTTACAGGCGAAACTACATGGCTACACCTTC.